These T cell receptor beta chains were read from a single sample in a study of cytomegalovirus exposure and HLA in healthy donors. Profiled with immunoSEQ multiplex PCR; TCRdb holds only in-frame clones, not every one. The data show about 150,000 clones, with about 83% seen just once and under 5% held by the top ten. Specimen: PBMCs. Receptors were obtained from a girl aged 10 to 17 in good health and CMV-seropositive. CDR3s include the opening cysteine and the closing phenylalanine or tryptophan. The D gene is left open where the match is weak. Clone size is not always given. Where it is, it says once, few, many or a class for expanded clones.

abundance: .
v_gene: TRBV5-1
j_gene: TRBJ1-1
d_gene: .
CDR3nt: TGCGCCAGCAGCTTAAGAGATATGAACACTGAAGCTTTCTTT
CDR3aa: CASSLRDMNTEAFF

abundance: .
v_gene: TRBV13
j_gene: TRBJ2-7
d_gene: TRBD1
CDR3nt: TGTGCCAGCAGCGTGGGGACAGGGGGGGTCTCCTACGAGCAGTACTTC
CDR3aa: CASSVGTGGVSYEQYF

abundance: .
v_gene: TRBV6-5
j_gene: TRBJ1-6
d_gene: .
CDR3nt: TGTGCCAGCAGTTATGGGAGCGGAAATTCACCCCTCCACTTT
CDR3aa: CASSYGSGNSPLHF

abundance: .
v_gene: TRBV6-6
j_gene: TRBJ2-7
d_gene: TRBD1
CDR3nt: TGTGCCAGCAGTTACCGGGACAGTTTGTACGAGCAGTACTTC
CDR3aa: CASSYRDSLYEQYF

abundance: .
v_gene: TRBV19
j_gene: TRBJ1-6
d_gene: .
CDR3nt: TGTGCCAGTAGGGAGAGCTCCTATAATTCACCCCTCCACTTT
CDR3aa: CASRESSYNSPLHF

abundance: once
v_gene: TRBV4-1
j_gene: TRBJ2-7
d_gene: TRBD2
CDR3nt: TGCGCCAGCAGCCACTTAGCGGGGGCAACCTACGAGCAGTACTTC
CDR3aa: CASSHLAGATYEQYF

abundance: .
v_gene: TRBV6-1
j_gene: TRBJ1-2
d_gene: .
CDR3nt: TGTGCCAGCAGTGAAGCAAGAGGTATCGATGGCTACACCTTC
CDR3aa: CASSEARGIDGYTF

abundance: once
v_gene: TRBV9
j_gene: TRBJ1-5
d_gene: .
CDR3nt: TGTGCCAGCAGCGTAGCCGGAGGCAATCAGCCCCAGCATTTT
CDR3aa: CASSVAGGNQPQHF

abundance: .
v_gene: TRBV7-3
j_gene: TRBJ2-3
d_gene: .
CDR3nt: TGTCCAGGGCGATACACAGATACGCAGTATTTT
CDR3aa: CPGRYTDTQYF

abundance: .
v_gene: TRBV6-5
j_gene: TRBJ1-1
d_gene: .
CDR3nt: TGTGCCAGCAGCGTTAACAGGGTTTTTGAAGCTTTCTTT
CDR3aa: CASSVNRVFEAFF

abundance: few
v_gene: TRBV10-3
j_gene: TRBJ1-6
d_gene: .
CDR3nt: TGTGCCATCAGTGACAGTTATTCACCCCTCCACTTT
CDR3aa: CAISDSYSPLHF

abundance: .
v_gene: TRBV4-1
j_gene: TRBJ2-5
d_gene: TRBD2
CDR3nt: TGCGCCAGCAGCCGGGGGCAGAGCGGGGGGGCCGGGGGTTGGACCCAGTACTTC
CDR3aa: CASSRGQSGGAGGWTQYF

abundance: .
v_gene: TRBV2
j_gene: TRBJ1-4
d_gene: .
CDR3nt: TGTGCCAGCAGTGGTTGGGGGGTTCGGGAAAAACTGTTTTTT
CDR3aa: CASSGWGVREKLFF

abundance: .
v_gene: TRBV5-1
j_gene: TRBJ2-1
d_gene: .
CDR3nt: TGCGCCAGCAGCTTGGATGGGGCCTCCTCCTACAATGAGCAGTTCTTC
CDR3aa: CASSLDGASSYNEQFF

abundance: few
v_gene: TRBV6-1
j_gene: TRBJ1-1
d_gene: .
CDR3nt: TGTGCCAGCAGTGTCACAGCACCCCTGAACACTGAAGCTTTCTTT
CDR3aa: CASSVTAPLNTEAFF

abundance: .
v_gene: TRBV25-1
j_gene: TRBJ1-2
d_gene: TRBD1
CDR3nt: TGTGCCAGCAGTGTGGGTAGGACAGGCCTAGGAGGCTACACCTTC
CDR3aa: CASSVGRTGLGGYTF

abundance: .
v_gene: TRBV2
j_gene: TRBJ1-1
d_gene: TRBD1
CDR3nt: TGTGCCACCGCGGGACAGATGAACACTGAAGCTTTCTTT
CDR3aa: CATAGQMNTEAFF

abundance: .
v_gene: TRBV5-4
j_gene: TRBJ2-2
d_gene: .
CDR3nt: TGTGCCAGCAGCGAACGGGGGAAGGGAATTGGGGGGGAGCTGTTTTTT
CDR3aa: CASSERGKGIGGELFF

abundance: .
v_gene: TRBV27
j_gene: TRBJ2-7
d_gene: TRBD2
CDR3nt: TGTGCCAGCAGTCTTAGCGGGGGCCTCTCCTACGAGCAGTACTTC
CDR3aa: CASSLSGGLSYEQYF

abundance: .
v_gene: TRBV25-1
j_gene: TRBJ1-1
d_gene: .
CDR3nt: TGTGCCAGCGGGGGGGGGCCTGAAGCTTTCTTT
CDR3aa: CASGGGPEAFF

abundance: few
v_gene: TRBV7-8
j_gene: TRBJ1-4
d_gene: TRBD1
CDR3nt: TGTGCCAGCAGCTTAAGGGGTGGGCAGGGACAGGATCCGACGGAAAAACTGTTTTTT
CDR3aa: CASSLRGGQGQDPTEKLFF

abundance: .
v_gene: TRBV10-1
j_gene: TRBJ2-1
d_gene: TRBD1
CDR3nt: TGCGCCAGCAGTGAGACGGCCAGGGGGAATTACAATGAGCAGTTCTTC
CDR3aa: CASSETARGNYNEQFF

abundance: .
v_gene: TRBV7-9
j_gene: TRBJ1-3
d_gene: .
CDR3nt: TGTTCCAGCAGCTTTGCCCTTTCGATACCCTCGGGAGGAAACACCATATATTTT
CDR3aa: CSSSFALSIPSGGNTIYF

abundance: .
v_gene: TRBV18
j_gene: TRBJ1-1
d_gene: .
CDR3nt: TGTGCCAGCTCATCGACAGGTTTGAACACTGAAGCTTTCTTT
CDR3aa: CASSSTGLNTEAFF

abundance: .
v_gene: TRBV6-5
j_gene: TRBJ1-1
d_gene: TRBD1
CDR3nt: TGTGCCAGCAGACGGACAGGGTCGAACACTGAAGCTCTCTTT
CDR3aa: CASRRTGSNTEALF

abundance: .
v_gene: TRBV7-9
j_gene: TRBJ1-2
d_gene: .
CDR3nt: TGTGCCAGCAGCTTTCAGGGAATATGGTATGGCTACACCTTC
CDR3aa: CASSFQGIWYGYTF

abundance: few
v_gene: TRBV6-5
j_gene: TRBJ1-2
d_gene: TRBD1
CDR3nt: TGTGCCAGCAGTTACTTACATGACAGGGCCGGCGGCTACACCTTC
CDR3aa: CASSYLHDRAGGYTF

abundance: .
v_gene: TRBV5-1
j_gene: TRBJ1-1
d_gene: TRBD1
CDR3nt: TGCGCCAGCAGCTTGGGGGACAGCCGCGAAGCTTTCTTT
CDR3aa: CASSLGDSREAFF

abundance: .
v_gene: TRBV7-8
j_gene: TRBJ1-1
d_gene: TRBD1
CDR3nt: TGTGCCAGCAGCTTCCGGGACAGAACTATTTATGAAGCTTTCTTT
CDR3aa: CASSFRDRTIYEAFF

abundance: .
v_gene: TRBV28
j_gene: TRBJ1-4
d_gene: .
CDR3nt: TGTGGTGCCGGGTCGTCTTATGAAAAACTGTTTTTT
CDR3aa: CGAGSSYEKLFF

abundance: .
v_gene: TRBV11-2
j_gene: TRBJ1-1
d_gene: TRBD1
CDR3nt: TGTGCCAGCAGCTCCACAGGGGCCCTTCCGAAAGCTTTCTTT
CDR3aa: CASSSTGALPKAFF

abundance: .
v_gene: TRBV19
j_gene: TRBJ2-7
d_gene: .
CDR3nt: TGTGCCAGTAGTATCACCGCGGGTCTCGAGCAGTACTTC
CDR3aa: CASSITAGLEQYF

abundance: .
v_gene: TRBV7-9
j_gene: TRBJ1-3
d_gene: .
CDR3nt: TGTGCCAGCAGCTTAGAGACTAGCTCTGGAAACACCATATATTTT
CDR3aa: CASSLETSSGNTIYF

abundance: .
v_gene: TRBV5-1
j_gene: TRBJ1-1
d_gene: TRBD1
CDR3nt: TGCGCCAGCAGCGTTACAGGGGGCACTGAAGCTTTCTTT
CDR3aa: CASSVTGGTEAFF

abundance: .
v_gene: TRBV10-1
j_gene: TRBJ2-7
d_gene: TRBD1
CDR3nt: TGCGCCAGCAGTGTGACAGGGCTCGAGCAGTACTTC
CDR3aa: CASSVTGLEQYF

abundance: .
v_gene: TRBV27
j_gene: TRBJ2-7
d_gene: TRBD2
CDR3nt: TGTGCCAGCAGTTCCCCAGGGACTACAATCTCGGCGGCTGGCTACGAGCAGTACTTC
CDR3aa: CASSSPGTTISAAGYEQYF

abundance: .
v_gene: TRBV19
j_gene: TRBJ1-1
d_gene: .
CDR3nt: TGTGCCAGTAGTCAAATAGGAGGCACTGAAGCTTTCTTT
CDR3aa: CASSQIGGTEAFF

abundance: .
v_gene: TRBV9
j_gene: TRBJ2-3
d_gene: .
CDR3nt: TGTGCCAGCAGCGTTGGTCGGAGGACCACAGATACGCAGTATTTT
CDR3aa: CASSVGRRTTDTQYF

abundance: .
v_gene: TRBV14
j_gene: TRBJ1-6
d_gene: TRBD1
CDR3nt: TGTGCCAGCAGCCAATTCATTTCTGACAGGGGAAATTCACCCCCCCACTTT
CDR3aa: CASSQFISDRGNSPPHF

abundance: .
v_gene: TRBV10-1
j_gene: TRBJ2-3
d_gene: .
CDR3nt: TGCGCCAGCAGTGATTCTGGACACCTTAGCACAGATACGCGGTATTTT
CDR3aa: CASSDSGHLSTDTRYF

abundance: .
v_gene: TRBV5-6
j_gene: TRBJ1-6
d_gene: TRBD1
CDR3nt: TGTGCCAGCAGCCCGGGACAGGAATTAAACAATTCACCCCTCCACTTT
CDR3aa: CASSPGQELNNSPLHF

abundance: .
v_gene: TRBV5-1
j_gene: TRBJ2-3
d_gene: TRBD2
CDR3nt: TGCGCCAGCAGTTCGACTAGCGGGGAGGATACGCAGTATTTT
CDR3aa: CASSSTSGEDTQYF

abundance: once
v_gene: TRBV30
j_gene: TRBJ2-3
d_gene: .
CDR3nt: TGTGCCTGGAATCAGGGATCGAGCACAGATACGCAGTATTTT
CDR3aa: CAWNQGSSTDTQYF

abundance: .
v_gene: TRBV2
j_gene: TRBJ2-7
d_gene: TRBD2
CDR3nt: TGTGCCAGCAGTGCCCGGACTAGCGGGGGGCCACTACCCTCCTACGAGCAGTACTTC
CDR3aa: CASSARTSGGPLPSYEQYF

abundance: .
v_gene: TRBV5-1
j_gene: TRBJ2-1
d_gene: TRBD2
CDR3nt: TGCGCCAGCAGCCCGGGACTAGCGGGGGGCATACGCGATGAGCAGTTCTTC
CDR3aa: CASSPGLAGGIRDEQFF

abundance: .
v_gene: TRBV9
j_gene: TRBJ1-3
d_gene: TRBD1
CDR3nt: TGTGCCAGCAGCGTAGGGGTACAGGGGGCGATGGGCCACACCATATATTTT
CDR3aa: CASSVGVQGAMGHTIYF

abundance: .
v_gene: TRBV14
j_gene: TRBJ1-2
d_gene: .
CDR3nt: TGTGCCAGCAGCCAGCCCAGCAGCGACGATGGCTACACCTTC
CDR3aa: CASSQPSSDDGYTF

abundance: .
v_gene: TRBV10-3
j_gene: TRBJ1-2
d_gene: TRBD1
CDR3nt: TGTGCCATCAATACTGACAGGGCTAGGGGCAACTATGGCTACACCTTC
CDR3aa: CAINTDRARGNYGYTF

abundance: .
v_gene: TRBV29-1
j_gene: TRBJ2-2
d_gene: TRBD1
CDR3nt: TGCAGCGTAGACAGGGAGAACACCGGGGAGCTGTTTTTT
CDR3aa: CSVDRENTGELFF

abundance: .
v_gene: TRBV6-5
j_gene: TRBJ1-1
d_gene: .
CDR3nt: TGTGCCAGCAGCTACCGGAACACTGAAGCTTTCTTT
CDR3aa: CASSYRNTEAFF

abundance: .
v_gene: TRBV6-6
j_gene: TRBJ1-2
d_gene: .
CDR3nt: TGTGCCAGCAGTCCGAGGGGGGGTGTTGATGGCTACACCTTC
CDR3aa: CASSPRGGVDGYTF

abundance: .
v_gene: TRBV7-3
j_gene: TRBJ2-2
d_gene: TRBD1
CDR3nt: TGTGCCAGCAGCTTAAACCCTTCGGACAGGGGGGACTACACCGGGGAGCTGTTTTTT
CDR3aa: CASSLNPSDRGDYTGELFF